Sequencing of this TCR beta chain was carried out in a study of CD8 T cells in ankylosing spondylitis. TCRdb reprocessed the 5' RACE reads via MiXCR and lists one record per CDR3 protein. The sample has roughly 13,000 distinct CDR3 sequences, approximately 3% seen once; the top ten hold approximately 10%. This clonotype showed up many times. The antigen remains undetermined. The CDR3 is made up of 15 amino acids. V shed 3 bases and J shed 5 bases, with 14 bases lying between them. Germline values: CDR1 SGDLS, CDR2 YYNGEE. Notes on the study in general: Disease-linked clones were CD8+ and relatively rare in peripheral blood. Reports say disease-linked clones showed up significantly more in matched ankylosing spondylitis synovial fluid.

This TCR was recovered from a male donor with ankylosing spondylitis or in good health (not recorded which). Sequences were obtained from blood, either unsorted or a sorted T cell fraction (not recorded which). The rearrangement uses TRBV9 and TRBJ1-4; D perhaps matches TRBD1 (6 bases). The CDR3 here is CASSAPGTPNEKLFF. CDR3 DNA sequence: TGTGCCAGCAGCGCTCCCGGGACACCGAATGAAAAACTGTTTTTT.